Listed below are T cell receptor beta chains from one sample, sequenced in a study of vaccination and CD4 T cells after COVID-19. One entry per CDR3 protein, called by TCRdb with MiXCR from the PCR reads. The sample has around 10,000 distinct CDR3 sequences; under 35% are singletons. For these receptors, no antigen is known. Sequenced input: cultured CD4+ T cells from blood. The source of these receptors is a human donor with COVID-19. CDR3s leave out the opening cysteine and the closing phenylalanine or tryptophan.

>TRBV7-2|TRBJ1-2
ASSQDRRGYGYT
>TRBV21-1|TRBJ1-2
ASSKAYRGRGGYGYT
>TRBV19|TRBJ1-5
ASSIRQGQGNQPQH
>TRBV6-1|TRBJ2-1
ATKGQGAVRGGGQF
>TRBV19|TRBJ2-1
ASSLGQGTGHEQF
>TRBV2|TRBJ1-1
ASSGVTEAF
>TRBV28|TRBJ1-5
ASSLPHRVRSNQPQH
>TRBV6-1|TRBJ2-7
ASSRVQSGPYEQY
>TRBV6-1|TRBJ1-3
ATLTGLVSGNTIY
>TRBV11-3|TRBJ1-2
ASSAGGTGEIMSGYT
>TRBV11-3|TRBJ2-5
ASSLAGRGGPETQY
>TRBV6-1|TRBJ1-3
ASRSSGFGLSGNTIY
>TRBV11-2|TRBJ2-7
ASSLVGGSSYEQY
>TRBV5-1|TRBJ1-1
ASSFRQGTEAF
>TRBV7-6|TRBJ2-5
ASSFRDRGQETQY
>TRBV10-3|TRBJ2-5
AISDPTGSGETQY
>TRBV27|TRBJ2-3
ASSPLGRVDADTQY
>TRBV27|TRBJ2-7
ASSLSIYRDRAYEQY
>TRBV4-1|TRBJ2-7
ASSQNQGRGAYEQY
>TRBV28|TRBJ2-2
ASSPGGHPNTGELF
>TRBV29-1|TRBJ1-5
SARDNYNQPQH
>TRBV28|TRBJ1-2
ASSLSAGYT
>TRBV11-3|TRBJ2-3
ASSLEGWGQKFTDTQY
>TRBV10-1|TRBJ2-2
ASSAGTSGGAGTGELF
>TRBV4-2|TRBJ2-3
ASSATARDTQY
>TRBV6-5|TRBJ1-5
ASSYFRTDSNQPQH
>TRBV5-4|TRBJ2-5
ASSGAGTYQETQY
>TRBV7-9|TRBJ2-7
PGRNSYEQY
>TRBV2|TRBJ1-1
ASSALGQGTLNTEAF
>TRBV7-8|TRBJ2-1
ASSPRGLSYNEQF
>TRBV6-2/TRBV6-3|TRBJ2-7
ASWDIGYEQY
>TRBV20-1|TRBJ2-5
SATLRAGRETQY
>TRBV24-1|TRBJ2-5
ATSFRDPLPTQY
>TRBV7-2|TRBJ1-5
ASSLVTGAGNQPQH
>TRBV6-5|TRBJ1-2
ASSYPVVASGYT